The rows below give T cell receptor beta chains drawn from one sample of a study of molecular identifiers for immune sequencing clone quantification. TCRdb re-derived calls from the PCR reads in MiXCR, one entry per CDR3 protein. The table shows about 330,000 distinct CDR3 sequences, with roughly 24% occurring only once. Sequenced material: naive CD8+ T cells from blood, with Jurkat cell RNA spiked in. The receptor source for this set is a human donor in good health. Some libraries in this study had Jurkat cell RNA spiked in. Both conserved end residues are part of each CDR3. A D gene is named only where the DNA matches it firmly. The size entry is marked missing in some rows and otherwise reads once, few, many or a size class.

j_call	clone_size	d_call	v_call	cdr3_aa	cdr3_nt
TRBJ2-7	many	NA	TRBV20-1	CSASFGGETYEQYF	TGCAGTGCTAGCTTCGGGGGTGAAACCTACGAGCAGTACTTC
TRBJ2-1	NA	TRBD2	TRBV27	CASSLILAGHEQFF	TGTGCCAGCAGTTTAATCCTAGCGGGTCATGAGCAGTTCTTC
TRBJ1-1	NA	TRBD1	TRBV4-1	CASSLDRGPNTEAFF	TGCGCCAGCAGCCTAGACAGGGGCCCCAACACTGAAGCTTTCTTT
TRBJ1-1	NA	NA	TRBV7-9	CASSLASQGGTEAFF	TGTGCCAGCAGCTTAGCAAGTCAGGGTGGGACTGAAGCTTTCTTT
TRBJ2-2	NA	NA	TRBV7-9	CASSSNLDQYTGELFF	TGTGCCAGCAGCTCTAACCTGGACCAGTACACCGGGGAGCTGTTTTTT
TRBJ1-1	many	TRBD1	TRBV19	CASSAISGTGVPKGEAFF	TGTGCCAGTAGTGCTATTTCCGGGACAGGGGTCCCCAAGGGTGAAGCTTTCTTT
TRBJ2-5	many	NA	TRBV5-5	CASSSWTVQETQYF	TGTGCCAGCAGCTCCTGGACAGTCCAAGAGACCCAGTACTTC
TRBJ2-1	NA	NA	TRBV7-3	CASSFPGGHEQFF	TGTGCCAGCAGCTTCCCCGGGGGCCATGAGCAGTTCTTC
TRBJ2-2	NA	NA	TRBV12-3/TRBV12-4	CASRAEGHLTGELFF	TGTGCCAGCAGGGCCGAGGGACACCTCACCGGGGAGCTGTTTTTT
TRBJ1-1	many	TRBD1	TRBV7-9	CASSPRQGNTEAFF	TGTGCCAGCAGCCCGAGACAGGGCAACACTGAAGCTTTCTTT
TRBJ2-1	NA	NA	TRBV6-5	CASSYVGVLSEQFF	TGTGCCAGCAGTTACGTCGGAGTTCTGAGTGAGCAGTTCTTC
TRBJ1-1	few	NA	TRBV30	CAWSVLVTEAFF	TGTGCCTGGAGTGTACTGGTCACTGAAGCTTTCTTT
TRBJ2-7	many	NA	TRBV5-1	CASSLAARSYEQYF	TGCGCCAGCAGCTTGGCCGCTAGGTCCTACGAGCAGTACTTC
TRBJ1-1	few	TRBD1	TRBV7-9	CASSLFQGARTEAFF	TGTGCCAGCAGCTTATTTCAGGGGGCAAGGACTGAAGCTTTCTTT
TRBJ2-7	few	NA	TRBV7-2	CASSEVGGPSYEQYF	TGTGCCAGCAGCGAAGTCGGGGGGCCTAGCTACGAGCAGTACTTC
TRBJ2-1	NA	TRBD1	TRBV11-2	CASSQGQGYEQFF	TGTGCCAGCAGTCAAGGACAGGGCTATGAGCAGTTCTTC
TRBJ1-5	few	NA	TRBV20-1	CRARVGGGANQPQHF	TGCAGGGCTAGAGTTGGGGGGGGGGCGAATCAGCCCCAGCATTTT
TRBJ2-1	NA	TRBD1	TRBV10-3	CAISARTGAANEQFF	TGTGCCATCAGTGCCCGGACAGGAGCGGCCAATGAGCAGTTCTTC
TRBJ1-2	NA	NA	TRBV19	CASNPQQNYGYTF	TGTGCCAGTAACCCTCAACAAAACTATGGCTACACCTTC
TRBJ2-1	few	TRBD2	TRBV4-1	CASSLWDASGVKKFF	TGCGCCAGCAGCCTCTGGGATGCTAGCGGAGTGAAAAAGTTCTTC
TRBJ2-2	NA	NA	TRBV12-3/TRBV12-4	CASSLASPRSYTGELFF	TGTGCCAGCAGTTTAGCAAGCCCTAGGAGTTACACCGGGGAGCTGTTTTTT
TRBJ2-3	few	TRBD2	TRBV30	CAWSVLLAGRDTQYF	TGTGCCTGGAGTGTCCTGCTAGCGGGTCGAGATACGCAGTATTTT
TRBJ2-3	once	TRBD2	TRBV19	CASSIAGGSTDSQYF	TGTGCCAGTAGTATAGCGGGAGGGAGCACAGATTCGCAGTATTTT
TRBJ1-1	NA	NA	TRBV2	CASSPGTGSESGAFF	TGTGCCAGCAGTCCCGGGACTGGATCCGAATCGGGAGCTTTCTTT
TRBJ2-3	NA	NA	TRBV28	CATESGASDTQYF	TGTGCCACCGAAAGTGGGGCGTCCGATACGCAGTATTTT
TRBJ1-1	NA	NA	TRBV13	CASNYRGNTEAIF	TGTGCCAGCAATTATCGGGGGAACACTGAAGCTATCTTT
TRBJ2-7	few	NA	TRBV20-1	CSVRRATDSYEQYF	TGCAGTGTAAGACGAGCGACCGACTCCTACGAGCAGTACTTC
TRBJ1-3	many	NA	TRBV12-3/TRBV12-4	CASSPQGGPGNTIYF	TGTGCCAGCAGTCCACAGGGAGGGCCTGGAAACACCATATATTTT
TRBJ1-1	NA	NA	TRBV14	CASSRYVGTEAFF	TGTGCCAGCAGCCGCTACGTCGGCACTGAAGCTTTCTTT
TRBJ1-1	NA	NA	TRBV12-5	CASVPGTGRNTEAFF	TGTGCTAGTGTACCCGGGACCGGACGAAACACTGAAGCTTTCTTT
TRBJ2-7	many	TRBD2	TRBV7-2	CASSPAGLAVNYEQYF	TGTGCCAGCAGCCCGGCTGGACTAGCGGTTAATTACGAGCAGTACTTC
TRBJ1-1	few	NA	TRBV4-3	CASSLRVHTEAFF	TGCGCCAGCAGCCTCAGGGTTCACACTGAAGCTTTCTTT
TRBJ2-7	few	NA	TRBV29-1	CSVESSAGQYEQYF	TGCAGCGTTGAGAGTTCCGCGGGACAGTACGAGCAGTACTTC
TRBJ1-5	few	NA	TRBV19	CASSSGYGGSNQPQHF	TGTGCCAGTAGTTCAGGGTACGGTGGGAGCAATCAGCCCCAGCATTTT
TRBJ2-3	NA	NA	TRBV13	CASSPGLGTQYF	TGTGCCAGCAGCCCGGGCCTGGGTACGCAGTATTTT
TRBJ2-1	NA	TRBD1	TRBV20-1	CSAETGTGVRSYNEQFF	TGCAGTGCTGAAACCGGGACAGGGGTTCGCTCCTACAATGAGCAGTTCTTC
TRBJ2-7	many	NA	TRBV20-1	CSASGRLSRYEQYF	TGCAGTGCTAGCGGACGTCTAAGCCGATACGAGCAGTACTTC
TRBJ1-4	many	NA	TRBV4-2	CASSHEPTNEKLFF	TGTGCCAGCAGCCACGAACCAACTAATGAAAAACTGTTTTTT
TRBJ2-5	few	TRBD1	TRBV6-2/TRBV6-3	CASSYSMTEGARIFETQYF	TGTGCCAGCAGTTACTCGATGACAGAGGGGGCGCGAATATTCGAGACCCAGTACTTC
TRBJ1-4	NA	TRBD1	TRBV23-1	CASSQYYRGSEKLFF	TGCGCCAGCAGTCAATACTACAGGGGTTCGGAAAAACTGTTTTTT
TRBJ1-1	few	NA	TRBV3-1	CASSQVNGPLGTEAFF	TGTGCCAGCAGCCAAGTGAACGGACCGCTGGGCACTGAAGCTTTCTTT
TRBJ2-7	few	NA	TRBV4-3	CASSQAADSSSEQYF	TGCGCCAGCAGCCAAGCCGCGGACAGTTCCAGCGAGCAGTACTTC
TRBJ2-7	NA	TRBD2	TRBV7-3	CASSSYPQGLAETYGQYF	TGTGCCAGCAGCTCCTATCCCCAAGGACTAGCGGAAACCTACGGGCAGTACTTC
TRBJ2-5	many	TRBD2	TRBV5-4	CASSFSGGALETQYF	TGTGCCAGCAGCTTTAGCGGGGGGGCCCTAGAGACCCAGTACTTC
TRBJ2-7	NA	TRBD1	TRBV4-3	CASSRGTGDQEQYF	TGCGCCAGCAGCCGAGGGACAGGGGACCAAGAGCAGTACTTC
TRBJ2-5	many	TRBD2	TRBV11-2	CASLGTSRETQYF	TGTGCCAGCCTTGGGACTAGCAGAGAGACCCAGTACTTC
TRBJ1-5	few	NA	TRBV13	CASSLRGRNQPQHF	TGTGCCAGCAGCTTAAGAGGCAGGAATCAGCCCCAGCATTTT
TRBJ1-1	many	TRBD1	TRBV6-2/TRBV6-3	CASSTWDSLNTEAFF	TGTGCCAGCAGTACTTGGGACAGTCTGAACACTGAAGCTTTCTTT
TRBJ1-1	many	NA	TRBV7-6	CASSLGDPTGGTEAFF	TGTGCCAGCAGCTTAGGGGACCCAACTGGCGGCACTGAAGCTTTCTTT